This record looks at one TCR beta chain sequence and its context. Data came from immunoSEQ multiplex PCR; TCRdb stores just in-frame clones and leaves some out. The data hold some 130,000 clones, with approximately 94% observed a single time. The data were taken from a study of OX40 agonist ivuxolimab in advanced cancers. Autoimmune disease history or systemic immunosuppression barred patients. On cycle 4 day 1 and cycle 7 day 1, as well as at baseline, blood was sampled. The sequencing used CD4+ or CD8+ T cells sorted from blood, collected in a trial of the OX40 agonist ivuxolimab. The TCR sequence derives from an adult with an advanced solid tumor such as melanoma, head and neck, liver or kidney cancer.

DNA for the CDR3: TGTGCCAGCAGCCAGACAGGGGGGGACGAGCAGTACTTC. It codes for CASSQTGGDEQYF. V is TRBV7-9 and J is TRBJ2-7, with 9 bases lining up with TRBD1. The CDR3 has 13 amino acids. The germline CDR1 and CDR2 sequences are SEHNR and FQNEAQ (reference sequence). J was trimmed by 5 bases and V by 5 bases; bases with no gene match: 4.